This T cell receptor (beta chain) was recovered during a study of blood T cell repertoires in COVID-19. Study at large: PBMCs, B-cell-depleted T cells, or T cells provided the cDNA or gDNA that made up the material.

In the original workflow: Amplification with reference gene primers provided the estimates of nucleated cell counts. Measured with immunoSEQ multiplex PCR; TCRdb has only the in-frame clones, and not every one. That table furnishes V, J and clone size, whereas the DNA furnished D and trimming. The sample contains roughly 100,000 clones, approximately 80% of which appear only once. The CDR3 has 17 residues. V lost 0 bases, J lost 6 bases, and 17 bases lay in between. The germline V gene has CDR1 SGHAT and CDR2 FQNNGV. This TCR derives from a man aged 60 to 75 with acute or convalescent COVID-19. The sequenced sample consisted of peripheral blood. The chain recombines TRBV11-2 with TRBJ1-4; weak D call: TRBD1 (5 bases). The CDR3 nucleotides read TGTGCCAGCAGCTTAGATCTCAGGTTGGGGCCGGATGAAAAACTGTTTTTT. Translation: CASSLDLRLGPDEKLFF.